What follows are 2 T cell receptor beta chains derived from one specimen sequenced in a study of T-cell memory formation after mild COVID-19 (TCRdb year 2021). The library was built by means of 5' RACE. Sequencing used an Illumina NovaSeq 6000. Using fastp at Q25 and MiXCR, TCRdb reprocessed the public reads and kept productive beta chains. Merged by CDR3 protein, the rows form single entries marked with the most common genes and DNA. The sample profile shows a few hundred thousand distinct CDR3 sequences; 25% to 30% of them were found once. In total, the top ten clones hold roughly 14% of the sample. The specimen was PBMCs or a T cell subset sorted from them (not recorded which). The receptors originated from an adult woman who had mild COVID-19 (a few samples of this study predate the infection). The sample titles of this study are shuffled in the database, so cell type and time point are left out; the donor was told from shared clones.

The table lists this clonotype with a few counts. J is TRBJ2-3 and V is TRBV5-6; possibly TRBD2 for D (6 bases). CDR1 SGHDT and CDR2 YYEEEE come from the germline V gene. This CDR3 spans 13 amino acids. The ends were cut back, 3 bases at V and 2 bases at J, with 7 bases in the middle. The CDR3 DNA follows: TGTGCCAGCAGCTCGGGGGACACAGATACGCAGTATTTT. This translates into CASSSGDTDTQYF.

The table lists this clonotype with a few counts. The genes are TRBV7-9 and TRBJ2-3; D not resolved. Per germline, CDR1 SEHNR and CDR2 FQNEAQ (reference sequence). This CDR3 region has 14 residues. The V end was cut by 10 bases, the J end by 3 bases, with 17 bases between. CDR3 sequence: CATHPWVATDTQYF. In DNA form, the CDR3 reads TGTGCCACCCACCCCTGGGTAGCAACAGATACGCAGTATTTT. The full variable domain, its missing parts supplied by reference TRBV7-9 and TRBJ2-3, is DTGVSQNPRHKITKRGQNVTFRCDPISEHNRLYWYRQTLGQGPEFLTYFQNEAQLEKSRLLSDRFSAERPKGSFSTLEIQRTEQGDSAMYLCATHPWVATDTQYFGPGTRLTVL.